A selection of T cell receptor beta chains follows, all from one sample in a study of T cell responses to AZD1222 COVID-19 vaccine. TCRdb keeps only in-frame clones here, not all; method: immunoSEQ multiplex PCR. Here the sample spans 85,000 to 130,000 clones, about 92% being singletons. The sequencing used peripheral blood, collected 28 days after the second AZD1222 dose. These receptors were obtained from an adult who received the AZD1222 COVID-19 vaccine. Each CDR3 is given with its conserved first and last residue. A D gene is named only where the DNA matches it firmly. Clone size appears in some rows only: once, few, many, or a class for an expanded clone.

size: -
V: TRBV10-3
D: -
J: TRBJ2-7
DNA: TGTGCCATCAGTGAAGGGGGGGCGGCCTACGAGCAGTACTTC
CDR3: CAISEGGAAYEQYF

size: -
V: TRBV4-3
D: -
J: TRBJ1-2
DNA: TGCGCCAGCAGCCAAGATATCAGCAGCTATGGCTACACCTTC
CDR3: CASSQDISSYGYTF

size: -
V: TRBV25-1
D: -
J: TRBJ1-2
DNA: TGTGCCAGCAGTTCCCCTAGTAATTATGGCTACACCTTC
CDR3: CASSSPSNYGYTF

size: -
V: TRBV7-9
D: -
J: TRBJ1-1
DNA: TGTGCCAGCAGCTGGGGGAACACTGAAGCTTTCTTT
CDR3: CASSWGNTEAFF

size: once
V: TRBV18
D: TRBD1
J: TRBJ2-7
DNA: TGTGCCAGCTCACCAGACAGGGTAGGGTACGAGCAGTACTTC
CDR3: CASSPDRVGYEQYF

size: -
V: TRBV18
D: TRBD1
J: TRBJ2-2
DNA: TGTGCCAGCCCCGGGACAGCGAACACCGGGGAGCTGTTTTTT
CDR3: CASPGTANTGELFF

size: -
V: TRBV7-6
D: -
J: TRBJ2-1
DNA: TGTGCTAGCAGCTCAGTCGCAGGGGCCTACTACAATGAGCAGTTCTTC
CDR3: CASSSVAGAYYNEQFF

size: -
V: TRBV18
D: TRBD1
J: TRBJ2-7
DNA: TGTGCCAGCTCACAAAACAGGGGGTTTAGCTCCTACGAGCAGTACTTC
CDR3: CASSQNRGFSSYEQYF

size: -
V: TRBV5-1
D: TRBD1
J: TRBJ2-7
DNA: TGCGCCAGCAGTTCAGGTGGGACAGGAACCTACGAGCAGTACTTC
CDR3: CASSSGGTGTYEQYF

size: -
V: TRBV9
D: -
J: TRBJ1-2
DNA: TGTGCCAGCAGCGTACCAGGGAGCTATGGCTACACCTTC
CDR3: CASSVPGSYGYTF

size: -
V: TRBV7-9
D: -
J: TRBJ2-7
DNA: TGTGCCAGCAGCAGGATATCTACCTACGAGCAGTACTTC
CDR3: CASSRISTYEQYF

size: once
V: TRBV6-2/TRBV6-3
D: -
J: TRBJ1-5
DNA: TGTGCCAGCAGTTATTCTCAGGGACCCCAGCCCCAGCATTTT
CDR3: CASSYSQGPQPQHF

size: -
V: TRBV5-1
D: TRBD2
J: TRBJ2-7
DNA: TGCGCCAGCAGCTCAGAGCCGGGACTACTGACACTTTACGAGCAGTACTTC
CDR3: CASSSEPGLLTLYEQYF

size: -
V: TRBV3-1/TRBV3-2
D: -
J: TRBJ2-7
DNA: TGTGCCAGCAGCTCTCGAATATCCTACGAGCAGTACTTC
CDR3: CASSSRISYEQYF

size: -
V: TRBV2
D: TRBD1
J: TRBJ2-7
DNA: TGTGCCAGCCTTGACAGGGTCGAGCAGTACTTC
CDR3: CASLDRVEQYF

size: -
V: TRBV18
D: -
J: TRBJ2-2
DNA: TGTGCCAGCTCACCAGTGAGGGAGAGCACCGGGGAGCTGTTTTTT
CDR3: CASSPVRESTGELFF

size: -
V: TRBV27
D: TRBD1
J: TRBJ1-5
DNA: TGTGCCAGCAGGGGAGACAGGGACAAAGTGCCCCAGCATTTT
CDR3: CASRGDRDKVPQHF

size: -
V: TRBV9
D: -
J: TRBJ1-2
DNA: TGTGCCAGCAGCGTAACAGGGACGGGCTATGGCTACACCTTC
CDR3: CASSVTGTGYGYTF

size: -
V: TRBV6-2/TRBV6-3
D: -
J: TRBJ1-5
DNA: TGTGCCAGCAGTTCAGGGTTGCCGGCCGGTGCCCCCCAGCATTTT
CDR3: CASSSGLPAGAPQHF

size: -
V: TRBV19
D: -
J: TRBJ2-5
DNA: TGTGCCAGTAGTACCCAACGGGAGACCCAGTACTTC
CDR3: CASSTQRETQYF

size: -
V: TRBV6-5
D: TRBD2
J: TRBJ2-7
DNA: TGTGCCAGCAGATTAGCGGGGGGGCCCTACGAGCAGTACTTC
CDR3: CASRLAGGPYEQYF

size: -
V: TRBV7-3
D: -
J: TRBJ2-2
DNA: TGTGCCAGCAGCTTAACAGTAGCCACTCGTACCGGGGAGCTGTTTTTT
CDR3: CASSLTVATRTGELFF

size: -
V: TRBV7-3
D: -
J: TRBJ2-1
DNA: TGTGCCAGCAGCTTAATGCCGGACGCGGAGGGAGAGGTCAATGAGCAGTTCTTC
CDR3: CASSLMPDAEGEVNEQFF

size: -
V: TRBV9
D: -
J: TRBJ1-2
DNA: TGTGCCAGCAGCGTAGCAAGGGGTGCTAACTATGGCTACACCTTC
CDR3: CASSVARGANYGYTF

size: -
V: TRBV7-2
D: -
J: TRBJ2-1
DNA: TGTGCCAGCAGCCAAGACTTTTCCTACAATGAGCAGTTCTTC
CDR3: CASSQDFSYNEQFF

size: -
V: TRBV7-7
D: -
J: TRBJ1-4
DNA: TGTGCTAGCAGCTTAGCAGGGCCAGATGAAAAACTGTTTTTT
CDR3: CASSLAGPDEKLFF

size: -
V: TRBV11-2
D: TRBD1
J: TRBJ1-4
DNA: TGTGCCAGCAGCTTAGGGCCACAGGGGGCAGGTGGTAATGAAAAACTGTTTTTT
CDR3: CASSLGPQGAGGNEKLFF

size: -
V: TRBV19
D: -
J: TRBJ1-5
DNA: TGTGCCAGTAGTATTACATGGAATCAGCCCCAGCATTTT
CDR3: CASSITWNQPQHF

size: -
V: TRBV14
D: TRBD2
J: TRBJ2-3
DNA: TGTGCCAGCAGCCAAACAGCGGGGGTTAGCACAGATACGCAGTATTTT
CDR3: CASSQTAGVSTDTQYF

size: -
V: TRBV11-1
D: -
J: TRBJ2-3
DNA: TGTGCCAGCAGCTTAACTCCCCAGAGGGCAGATACGCAGTATTTT
CDR3: CASSLTPQRADTQYF

size: once
V: TRBV5-6
D: -
J: TRBJ1-6
DNA: TGTGCCAGCAGCGTCGCTGGGCCGTTGGCTGCTTCACCCCTCCACTTT
CDR3: CASSVAGPLAASPLHF

size: -
V: TRBV7-2
D: -
J: TRBJ2-4
DNA: TGTGCCAGCAGCTTAGCTTGGGACCTCGCCGGAAACATTCAGTACTTC
CDR3: CASSLAWDLAGNIQYF

size: -
V: TRBV7-6
D: TRBD1
J: TRBJ1-2
DNA: TGTGCCAGCAGCTTAGAGGACAGGGGATATGGCTACACCTTC
CDR3: CASSLEDRGYGYTF

size: -
V: TRBV9
D: -
J: TRBJ2-1
DNA: TGTGCCAGCAGCGGCCAAAGCTCCTACAATGAGCAGTTCTTC
CDR3: CASSGQSSYNEQFF

size: -
V: TRBV7-3
D: TRBD1
J: TRBJ2-7
DNA: TGTGCCAGCAGCTTAGCAGGGGGATCCAGCACCTACGAGCAGTACTTC
CDR3: CASSLAGGSSTYEQYF

size: -
V: TRBV7-2
D: TRBD2
J: TRBJ2-7
DNA: TGTGCCAGCAGCTTAGACGGGGGGGTTTACGAGCAGTACTTC
CDR3: CASSLDGGVYEQYF

size: -
V: TRBV19
D: -
J: TRBJ1-3
DNA: TGTGCCAGTAGTCCCTCTGGAAACACCATATATTTT
CDR3: CASSPSGNTIYF

size: few
V: TRBV5-4
D: TRBD1
J: TRBJ1-3
DNA: TGTGCCAGCAGCTTGGCCGGGACAGAGGGGCACACCATATATTTT
CDR3: CASSLAGTEGHTIYF

size: -
V: TRBV6-5
D: TRBD2
J: TRBJ2-1
DNA: TGTGCCAGCAGTTACTCGATTAGCGGGGACAATGAGCAGTTCTTC
CDR3: CASSYSISGDNEQFF

size: -
V: TRBV24-1
D: -
J: TRBJ1-5
DNA: TGTGCCACCAGTGATGGTCTGAGGACCTCGGGGGGCACCGAATGGAATCAGCCCCAGCATTTT
CDR3: CATSDGLRTSGGTEWNQPQHF

size: -
V: TRBV18
D: TRBD1
J: TRBJ1-2
DNA: TGTGCCAGCTCACCCGGACAGGGTCGGGCCTATGGCTACACCTTC
CDR3: CASSPGQGRAYGYTF

size: -
V: TRBV7-9
D: -
J: TRBJ2-2
DNA: TGTGCCAGCAGCTTAGGTTCGTGGAAGGCCGGGGAGCTGTTTTTT
CDR3: CASSLGSWKAGELFF

size: -
V: TRBV11-3
D: -
J: TRBJ2-1
DNA: TGTGCCAGCAGCTTGGTACACAATGAGCAGTTCTTC
CDR3: CASSLVHNEQFF